Sequencing of this TCR beta chain was carried out in a study of T-cell reconstitution after alpha-beta-depleted transplantation in children. It was with unique molecular identifiers that the TCRbeta library was prepared. TCRdb reprocessed the PCR reads with MiXCR, giving one entry per CDR3 protein. The data contain roughly 100,000 distinct CDR3 sequences, 6% to 9% of them singletons. Germline V lookup: CDR1 SGHTA, CDR2 FQGNSA. This CDR3 spans 14 amino acids. The V end lost 0 bases, the J end lost 7 bases, and 12 bases lay between the germline ends. The receptor was derived from a boy aged 2 to 10 with acute lymphoblastic leukemia, due to receive a stem cell transplant. The material was PBMCs, obtained before TCRalphabeta/CD19-depleted stem cell transplant. This chain joins TRBV7-2 and TRBJ1-2; D remains ambiguous. In DNA, the CDR3 is TGTGCCAGCAGCTTAGCGACGGGGAGGAGTGGCTACACCTTC. It yields the protein CASSLATGRSGYTF.